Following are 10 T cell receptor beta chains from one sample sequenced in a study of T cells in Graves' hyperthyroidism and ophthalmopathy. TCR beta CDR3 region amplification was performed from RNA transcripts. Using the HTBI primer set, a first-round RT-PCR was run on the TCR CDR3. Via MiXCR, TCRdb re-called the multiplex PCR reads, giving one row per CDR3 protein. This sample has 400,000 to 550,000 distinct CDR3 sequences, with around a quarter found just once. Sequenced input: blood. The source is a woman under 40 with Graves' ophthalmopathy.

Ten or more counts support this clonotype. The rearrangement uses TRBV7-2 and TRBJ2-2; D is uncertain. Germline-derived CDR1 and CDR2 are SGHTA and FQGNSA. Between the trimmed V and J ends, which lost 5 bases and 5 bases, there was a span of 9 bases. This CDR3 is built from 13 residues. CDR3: CASSQSTTGELFF. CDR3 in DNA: TGTGCCAGCAGCCAGAGTACTACCGGGGAGCTGTTTTTT.

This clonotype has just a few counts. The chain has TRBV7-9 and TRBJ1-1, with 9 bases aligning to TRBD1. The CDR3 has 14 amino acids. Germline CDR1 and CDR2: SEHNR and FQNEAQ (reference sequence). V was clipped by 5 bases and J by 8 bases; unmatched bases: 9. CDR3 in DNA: TGTGCCAGCAGCATCAACAGGGGGCTTCGGGAAGCTTTCTTT. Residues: CASSINRGLREAFF.

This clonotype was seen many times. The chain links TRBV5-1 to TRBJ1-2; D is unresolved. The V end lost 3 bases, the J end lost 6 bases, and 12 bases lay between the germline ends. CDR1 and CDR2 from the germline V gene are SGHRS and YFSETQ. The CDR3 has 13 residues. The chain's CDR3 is CASSYSNRNGYTF. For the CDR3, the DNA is TGCGCCAGCAGCTATTCTAACCGCAATGGCTACACCTTC.

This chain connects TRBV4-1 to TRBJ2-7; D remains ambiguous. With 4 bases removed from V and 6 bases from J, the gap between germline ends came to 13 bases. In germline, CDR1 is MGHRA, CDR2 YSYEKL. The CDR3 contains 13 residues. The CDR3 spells CASSPRPGIEQYF. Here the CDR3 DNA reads TGCGCCAGCAGCCCTCGGCCAGGTATCGAGCAGTACTTC.

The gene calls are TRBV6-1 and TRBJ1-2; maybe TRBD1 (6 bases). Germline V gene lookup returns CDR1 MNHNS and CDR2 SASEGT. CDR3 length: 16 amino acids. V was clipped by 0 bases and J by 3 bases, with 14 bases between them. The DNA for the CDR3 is TGTGCCAGCAGTGAAGCGAACAGGGAAAGGCACTATGGCTACACCTTC. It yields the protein CASSEANRERHYGYTF.

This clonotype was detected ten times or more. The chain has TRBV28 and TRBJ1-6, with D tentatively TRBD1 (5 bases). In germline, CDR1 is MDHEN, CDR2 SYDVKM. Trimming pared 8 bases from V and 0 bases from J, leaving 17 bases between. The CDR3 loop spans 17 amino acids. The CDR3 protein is CASLYRGSSSYNSPLHF. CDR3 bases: TGTGCCAGCCTTTATCGGGGCAGCTCCTCCTATAATTCACCCCTCCACTTT.

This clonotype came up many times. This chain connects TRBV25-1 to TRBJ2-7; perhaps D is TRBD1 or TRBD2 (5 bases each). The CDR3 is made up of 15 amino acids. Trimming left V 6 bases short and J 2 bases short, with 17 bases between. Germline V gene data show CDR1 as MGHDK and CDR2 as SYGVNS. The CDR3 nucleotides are TGTGCCAGCAGCCACGGGGCAGGTCTGCCCTACGAGCAGTACTTC. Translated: CASSHGAGLPYEQYF.

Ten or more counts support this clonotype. This CDR3 reads CSVTAGTGGEAFF. In DNA form, the CDR3 reads TGCAGCGTGACCGCCGGGACAGGGGGTGAAGCTTTCTTT. V gene TRBV29-1 combines with J gene TRBJ1-1, with TRBD1 matching 11 bases. V dropped 6 bases and J dropped 7; count of bases not matched to a gene: 7. Germline V lookup: CDR1 SQVTM, CDR2 ANQGSEA. This CDR3 has 13 amino acids.

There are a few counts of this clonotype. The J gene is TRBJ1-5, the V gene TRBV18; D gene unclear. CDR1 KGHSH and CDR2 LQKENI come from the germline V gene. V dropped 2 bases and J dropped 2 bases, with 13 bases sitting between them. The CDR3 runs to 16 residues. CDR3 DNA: TGTGCCAGCTCACCAGGGTCGGGGTTCGGCAATCAGCCCCAGCATTTT. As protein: CASSPGSGFGNQPQHF.

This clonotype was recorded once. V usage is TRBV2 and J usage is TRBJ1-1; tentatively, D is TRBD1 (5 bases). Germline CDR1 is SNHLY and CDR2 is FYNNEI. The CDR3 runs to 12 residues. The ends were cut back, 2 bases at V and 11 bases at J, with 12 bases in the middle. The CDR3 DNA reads TGTGCCAGCAGTGAAAGATCGGGGGAGGCTTTCTTT. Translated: CASSERSGEAFF.